In its sample, the clone carrying this T cell receptor beta chain was seen once. CDR1 and CDR2 from the germline V gene are SGDLS and YYNGEE. CDR3 length equals 15 residues. V gave up 3 bases and J gave up 8 bases, with 15 bases separating them. This entry comes from a study of blood T cell repertoires in COVID-19. Turning to the study itself: From the United States, Italy and Spain came samples of acute and convalescent COVID-19. From T cells, B-cell-depleted T cells, or PBMCs came the material, which was cDNA or gDNA.

Methods used by the authors: Reference gene primer amplification gave nucleated cell count estimates. Sequencing used immunoSEQ multiplex PCR; TCRdb keeps in-frame clones, though not all of them. V, J and clone size are taken as reported in that table, and D and trimming were inferred from the DNA itself. The data hold about 520,000 clones, with roughly 88% observed a single time. This sequence originates from a human donor in a cohort sampled during active COVID-19. The chain links TRBV9 to TRBJ1-6; no clear D. Specimen: peripheral blood. CDR3 DNA: TGTGCCAGCAGCGCCGGAGGGCCACTTCATTCACCCCTCCACTTT. It codes for CASSAGGPLHSPLHF. The variable domain in full, completed from reference TRBV9 and TRBJ1-6, reads DSGVTQTPKHLITATGQRVTLRCSPRSGDLSVYWYQQSLDQGLQFLIQYYNGEERAKGNILERFSAQQFPDLHSELNLSSLELGDSALYFCASSAGGPLHSPLHFGNGTRLTVT.